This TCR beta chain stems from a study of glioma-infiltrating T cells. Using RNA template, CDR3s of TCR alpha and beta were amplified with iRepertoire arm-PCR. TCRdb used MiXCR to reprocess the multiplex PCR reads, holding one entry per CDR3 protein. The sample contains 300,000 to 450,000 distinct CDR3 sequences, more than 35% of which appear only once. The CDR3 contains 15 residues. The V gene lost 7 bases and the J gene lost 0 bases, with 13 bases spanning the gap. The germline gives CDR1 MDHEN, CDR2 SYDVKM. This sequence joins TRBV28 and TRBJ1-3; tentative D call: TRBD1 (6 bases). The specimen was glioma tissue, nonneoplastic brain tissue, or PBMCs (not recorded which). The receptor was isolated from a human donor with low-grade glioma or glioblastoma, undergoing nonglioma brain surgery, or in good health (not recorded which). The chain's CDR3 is CASNLDRLSGNTIYF. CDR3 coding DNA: TGTGCCAGCAACCTCGACAGGCTCTCTGGAAACACCATATATTTT. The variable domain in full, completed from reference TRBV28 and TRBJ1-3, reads DVKVTQSSRYLVKRTGEKVFLECVQDMDHENMFWYRQDPGLGLRLIYFSYDVKMKEKGDIPEGYSVSREKKERFSLILESASTNQTSMYLCASNLDRLSGNTIYFGEGSWLTVV.